Listed below are T cell receptor beta chains from one sample, sequenced in a study of blood T cell repertoires in COVID-19. Assay: immunoSEQ multiplex PCR; the TCRdb copy retains only in-frame clones and omits some. Of 220,000 or so clones in the sample, roughly four fifths are singletons; the top ten hold 1.9%. What was sequenced was peripheral blood. These receptors all stem from a woman older than 75 with acute or convalescent COVID-19. CDR3s include the opening cysteine and the closing phenylalanine or tryptophan. Each record gives: V gene, D gene, J gene, clone size, CDR3 protein, CDR3 DNA. A D gene is named only where the DNA matches it firmly. Rows may omit the clone size; those that give it use once, few, many or a size class.

v_gene: TRBV29-1; d_gene: .; j_gene: TRBJ1-3; abundance: .; CDR3aa: CSVELSWGGEAGNTIYF; CDR3nt: TGCAGCGTTGAACTTTCTTGGGGGGGCGAAGCTGGAAACACCATATATTTT
v_gene: TRBV29-1; d_gene: .; j_gene: TRBJ1-3; abundance: .; CDR3aa: CSVETSGSGNTIYF; CDR3nt: TGCAGCGTTGAAACGAGTGGTTCTGGAAACACCATATATTTT
v_gene: TRBV2; d_gene: .; j_gene: TRBJ1-2; abundance: .; CDR3aa: CASSGRAGGDYTF; CDR3nt: TGTGCCAGCAGTGGGCGGGCAGGTGGAGACTACACCTTC
v_gene: TRBV19; d_gene: .; j_gene: TRBJ1-6; abundance: .; CDR3aa: CASRNRDNSPLHF; CDR3nt: TGTGCCAGTAGGAACAGGGATAATTCACCCCTCCACTTT
v_gene: TRBV7-3; d_gene: TRBD2; j_gene: TRBJ2-1; abundance: few; CDR3aa: CASSPAPGGRGGEQFF; CDR3nt: TGTGCCAGCAGCCCCGCGCCGGGAGGGCGAGGGGGTGAGCAGTTCTTC
v_gene: TRBV5-1; d_gene: TRBD2; j_gene: TRBJ2-7; abundance: .; CDR3aa: CASSLDAGGPYEQYF; CDR3nt: TGCGCCAGCAGCTTGGACGCGGGAGGCCCCTACGAGCAGTACTTC
v_gene: TRBV28; d_gene: .; j_gene: TRBJ2-3; abundance: once; CDR3aa: CASREGKADTQYF; CDR3nt: TGTGCCAGCAGGGAGGGGAAGGCAGATACGCAGTATTTT
v_gene: TRBV5-1; d_gene: TRBD2; j_gene: TRBJ2-3; abundance: .; CDR3aa: CASSLLAGSTDTQYF; CDR3nt: TGCGCCAGCAGTTTACTAGCGGGTAGCACAGATACGCAGTATTTT
v_gene: TRBV3-1/TRBV3-2; d_gene: TRBD2; j_gene: TRBJ2-3; abundance: .; CDR3aa: CASSLKSSGRADTQYF; CDR3nt: TGTGCCAGCAGCCTTAAAAGTAGCGGGAGGGCAGATACGCAGTATTTT
v_gene: TRBV10-3; d_gene: TRBD1; j_gene: TRBJ2-6; abundance: .; CDR3aa: CAIGGQGGSGANVLTF; CDR3nt: TGTGCCATCGGGGGACAGGGAGGCTCTGGGGCCAACGTCCTGACTTTC
v_gene: TRBV7-2; d_gene: TRBD2; j_gene: TRBJ2-7; abundance: .; CDR3aa: CASSFVQRGVYEQYF; CDR3nt: TGTGCCAGCAGCTTCGTGCAGCGGGGGGTTTACGAGCAGTACTTC
v_gene: TRBV19; d_gene: .; j_gene: TRBJ1-6; abundance: .; CDR3aa: CASSALPGSNSPLHF; CDR3nt: TGTGCCAGTAGTGCCCTCCCAGGGTCCAATTCACCCCTCCACTTT
v_gene: TRBV20-1; d_gene: .; j_gene: TRBJ2-7; abundance: .; CDR3aa: CRMGRWGEQYF; CDR3nt: TGCAGGATGGGGAGGTGGGGTGAGCAGTACTTC
v_gene: TRBV4-3; d_gene: .; j_gene: TRBJ2-1; abundance: .; CDR3aa: CASSQEGGSYNEQFF; CDR3nt: TGCGCCAGCAGCCAAGAGGGCGGGTCTTACAATGAGCAGTTCTTC
v_gene: TRBV19; d_gene: .; j_gene: TRBJ1-5; abundance: .; CDR3aa: CASSIGQNSNQPQHF; CDR3nt: TGTGCCAGTAGTATCGGACAGAATAGCAATCAGCCCCAGCATTTT
v_gene: TRBV30; d_gene: .; j_gene: TRBJ1-2; abundance: .; CDR3aa: CAWIGAGTAYGYTF; CDR3nt: TGTGCCTGGATTGGGGCCGGGACTGCATATGGCTACACCTTC
v_gene: TRBV7-2; d_gene: .; j_gene: TRBJ2-3; abundance: .; CDR3aa: CASTLQPQRIRTDTQYF; CDR3nt: TGTGCCAGCACCCTTCAACCGCAGCGGATCCGCACAGATACGCAGTATTTT
v_gene: TRBV4-1; d_gene: TRBD2; j_gene: TRBJ2-1; abundance: .; CDR3aa: CASSQDSSGGTEQFF; CDR3nt: TGCGCCAGCAGCCAAGATTCAAGCGGGGGGACTGAGCAGTTCTTC
v_gene: TRBV6-5; d_gene: .; j_gene: TRBJ1-2; abundance: .; CDR3aa: CASRVSTNANYGYTF; CDR3nt: TGTGCCAGCAGGGTTAGTACCAATGCTAACTATGGCTACACCTTC
v_gene: TRBV6-5; d_gene: TRBD2; j_gene: TRBJ2-3; abundance: .; CDR3aa: CASRTGTSGTDTQYF; CDR3nt: TGTGCCAGCAGAACCGGGACTAGCGGCACAGATACGCAGTATTTT
v_gene: TRBV5-4; d_gene: .; j_gene: TRBJ1-4; abundance: .; CDR3aa: CASSLGQASGGEKLFF; CDR3nt: TGTGCCAGCAGCTTGGGACAGGCGAGTGGCGGTGAAAAACTGTTTTTT
v_gene: TRBV7-9; d_gene: TRBD1; j_gene: TRBJ2-2; abundance: once; CDR3aa: CASSLTGVTGELFF; CDR3nt: TGTGCCAGCAGCTTAACAGGGGTCACCGGGGAGCTGTTTTTT
v_gene: TRBV7-9; d_gene: TRBD1; j_gene: TRBJ2-2; abundance: .; CDR3aa: CASTEGQGTGELFF; CDR3nt: TGTGCCAGCACCGAAGGACAGGGGACCGGGGAGCTGTTTTTT
v_gene: TRBV21-1; d_gene: .; j_gene: TRBJ1-1; abundance: .; CDR3aa: CASSKGDRFMNTEAFF; CDR3nt: TGTGCCAGCAGCAAAGGGGACAGATTCATGAACACTGAAGCTTTCTTT
v_gene: TRBV9; d_gene: .; j_gene: TRBJ2-6; abundance: once; CDR3aa: CASSVVGSAGANVLTF; CDR3nt: TGTGCCAGCAGCGTAGTGGGCTCGGCTGGGGCCAACGTCCTGACTTTC
v_gene: TRBV9; d_gene: .; j_gene: TRBJ2-1; abundance: few; CDR3aa: CASSVGGGMSSYNEQFF; CDR3nt: TGTGCCAGCAGCGTAGGAGGAGGGATGAGCTCCTACAATGAGCAGTTCTTC
v_gene: TRBV2; d_gene: .; j_gene: TRBJ2-2; abundance: .; CDR3aa: CASRRSGRGNTGELFF; CDR3nt: TGTGCCAGCCGCCGATCTGGCAGGGGGAACACCGGGGAGCTGTTTTTT
v_gene: TRBV3-1/TRBV3-2; d_gene: TRBD1; j_gene: TRBJ2-7; abundance: few; CDR3aa: CASSGHRGPYEQYF; CDR3nt: TGTGCCAGCAGCGGACACAGGGGGCCTTACGAGCAGTACTTC
v_gene: TRBV5-6; d_gene: .; j_gene: TRBJ1-5; abundance: .; CDR3aa: CASSFRASNQPQHF; CDR3nt: TGTGCCAGCAGCTTCCGAGCTAGCAATCAGCCCCAGCATTTT
v_gene: TRBV28; d_gene: .; j_gene: TRBJ1-2; abundance: .; CDR3aa: CASSLRANYGYTF; CDR3nt: TGTGCCAGCAGTTTGAGAGCTAACTATGGCTACACCTTC
v_gene: TRBV7-2; d_gene: TRBD2; j_gene: TRBJ2-1; abundance: .; CDR3aa: CASSLSTSGAYNEQFF; CDR3nt: TGTGCCAGCAGCTTATCTACTAGCGGGGCATACAATGAGCAGTTCTTC
v_gene: TRBV7-9; d_gene: .; j_gene: TRBJ2-7; abundance: .; CDR3aa: CASSSTSSYEQYF; CDR3nt: TGTGCCAGCAGCTCTACTAGCTCCTACGAGCAGTACTTC
v_gene: TRBV7-9; d_gene: TRBD1; j_gene: TRBJ2-7; abundance: .; CDR3aa: CASSSRDRAFEQYF; CDR3nt: TGTGCCAGCAGCTCCCGGGACAGGGCTTTCGAGCAGTACTTC